This entry describes one TCR beta chain. Relative to the germline gene, one junction end is altered; a read error may explain this. These data are taken from a study of technical replicates of blood from a handful of donors. From germline, CDR1 is SNHLY and CDR2 FYNNEI. This CDR3 has 13 amino acids. Sequencing was performed with immunoSEQ multiplex PCR; in TCRdb, only in-frame clones are kept and a portion is missing. The table includes about 15,000 clones, 84% detected once. The sequence was collected from a human donor in good health. The V call is TRBV2, the J call TRBJ2-7; tentatively, D is TRBD2 (6 bases). Sequencing was done on a sample of PBMCs. The CDR3 loop reads CASSEEGINRANF. The CDR3 nucleotides are TGTGCCAGCAGTGAGGAGGGCATTAATCGCGCGAACTTC.